These 14 T cell receptor beta chains came from one sample sequenced in a study of human T cells and chemical hapten exposure. Stated time point: patch test 1, 2 weeks after DPC sensitization. Treatment noted: therapeutic diphenylcyclopropenone sensitization with weekly scalp DPC. TCRdb reprocessed the RACE reads via MiXCR and lists one record per CDR3 protein. Of some 400,000 distinct CDR3 sequences detected, 4.8% appear once; the ten largest clones hold under 3%. Specimen: whole blood, collected in connection with sensitization to the hapten diphenylcyclopropenone (DPC). The source of these receptors is a woman aged 45-65 years with alopecia areata. Some clones in this sample may be carry-over from other donors' samples.

This clonotype was detected ten times or more. The chain uses TRBV20-1 and TRBJ2-7; weak D call: TRBD1 (6 bases). The V and J ends lost 3 bases and 0 bases respectively, with 21 bases between them. CDR1 is DFQATT and CDR2 is SNEGSKA in the germline V gene (reference sequence). This CDR3 contains 17 residues. The CDR3 reads CSARGVGAAESSYEQYF. In DNA, the CDR3 is TGCAGTGCTAGGGGCGTGGGGGCGGCCGAGAGCTCCTACGAGCAGTACTTC.

The table lists this clonotype with many counts. The genes are TRBV2 and TRBJ1-5; the D is unclear. The ends were cut back, 7 bases at V and 1 base at J, with 8 bases in the middle. The germline V gene has CDR1 SNHLY and CDR2 FYNNEI. CDR3 size: 13 residues. CDR3 in DNA: TGTGCCAGCAAAAAGGGCAGCAATCAGCCCCAGCATTTT. It codes for CASKKGSNQPQHF.

About this clonotype: This may stem from a read error, because a much larger clone lies one nucleotide away. This chain uses TRBV7-9 with TRBJ1-4, with 7 bases that match TRBD1. The V gene's germline CDR1 is SEHNR and CDR2 FQNEAQ (reference sequence). The CDR3 length is 15 residues. The CDR3 here is CANSQNRGGNEKLFF. The CDR3 bases are TGTGCCAACAGCCAAAACAGGGGTGGTAATGAAAAACTGTTTTTT.

The sample holds many counts of this clonotype. This chain links TRBV6-5 with TRBJ1-1, with D possibly being TRBD1 (5 bases). Germline CDR1 reads MNHEY; CDR2 reads SVGAGI. V was trimmed by 10 bases and J by 2 bases, leaving 17 bases between them. The CDR3 consists of 14 residues. CDR3 in DNA: TGTGCCACCAAGGCCCTGCAGGGAAACACTGAAGCTTTCTTT. It codes for CATKALQGNTEAFF.

This clonotype came up many times. The gene calls are TRBV2 and TRBJ1-1; no clear D gene. V dropped 7 bases and J dropped 5 bases, with 8 bases sitting between them. CDR3 length: 11 amino acids. In germline, CDR1 is SNHLY, CDR2 FYNNEI. DNA of the CDR3: TGTGCCAGCAAAGGGAGGACTGAAGCTTTCTTT. It encodes CASKGRTEAFF.

This clonotype has ten or more counts. This chain links TRBV7-9 with TRBJ2-4; 10 bases align to TRBD1. Per the germline V gene, CDR1 is SEHNR and CDR2 is FQNEAQ (reference sequence). This CDR3 region has 16 residues. J was trimmed by 6 bases and V by 3 bases; bases with no gene match: 8. The CDR3 bases are TGTGCCAGCAGCTTGGCCGGGACAGGGGTTGGAAACATTCAGTACTTC. Its protein is CASSLAGTGVGNIQYF.

Many counts were recorded for this clonotype. This chain connects TRBV30 to TRBJ2-5; tentative D call: TRBD2 (5 bases). The CDR3 loop spans 14 amino acids. V was trimmed by 0 bases and J by 2 bases, leaving 10 bases between them. Germline CDR1 GTSNPN, CDR2 SVGIG (reference sequence). The CDR3 bases are TGTGCCTGGAGTGTTCGCCGGGGACAAGAGACCCAGTACTTC. Translated, it gives CAWSVRRGQETQYF.

In its sample, this clonotype was seen once. The chain carries TRBV14 and TRBJ2-1; D unclear. CDR1 SGHDN and CDR2 FVKESK come from the germline V gene. The CDR3 has 15 residues. V dropped 0 bases and J dropped 2 bases, with 8 bases sitting between them. Here the CDR3 DNA reads TGTGCCAGCAGCCAAGAAGGGTTCACCTACAATGAGCAGTTCTTC. This codes for CASSQEGFTYNEQFF.

A few counts support this clonotype. This sequence joins TRBV28 and TRBJ2-3; D possibly corresponds to TRBD2 (5 bases). The CDR3 is made up of 13 amino acids. CDR1 and CDR2 (germline): MDHEN, SYDVKM. V lost 5 bases and J lost 5, with 11 bases in between. CDR3 residues: CASSILEGDTQYF. The CDR3 nucleotides are TGTGCCAGCAGTATCCTAGAGGGAGATACGCAGTATTTT.

The table lists this clonotype with many counts. CDR3 in amino acids: CASTLNNEQFF. The CDR3 DNA reads as TGTGCCAGCACCCTAAACAATGAGCAGTTCTTC. The V gene is TRBV12-3 or TRBV12-4, the J gene TRBJ2-1, with D uncertain. CDR3 length: 11 amino acids. V was clipped by 7 bases and J by 5 bases, with 6 bases between them.

The sample holds many counts of this clonotype. The chain couples TRBV6-1 to TRBJ1-1; D is unclear. Trimming stripped 5 bases from V and 4 bases from J, with 11 bases between. Per the germline V gene, CDR1 is MNHNS and CDR2 is SASEGT. The CDR3 consists of 13 residues. CDR3 sequence: CASSTTSVTEAFF. Here the CDR3 DNA reads TGTGCCAGCAGTACCACATCGGTCACTGAAGCTTTCTTT.

This clonotype has a count of ten or more. The gene calls are TRBV7-3 and TRBJ2-6; D is ambiguous. Germline values: CDR1 SGHTA, CDR2 FQGTGA. V gave up 0 bases and J gave up 5 bases, with 8 bases separating them. The CDR3 contains 15 residues. CDR3 amino acids: CASSLTPLRANVLTF. The CDR3 DNA is TGTGCCAGCAGCTTAACCCCCCTTAGGGCCAACGTCCTGACTTTC.

This clonotype showed up just a few times. The rearrangement joins TRBV12-3 or TRBV12-4 to TRBJ2-7, with 10 bases fitting TRBD2. V lost 5 bases and J lost 1; bases outside the gene matches: 2. This CDR3 is 14 amino acids long. This CDR3 reads CASSQGLASYEQYF. In nucleotides, the CDR3 is TGTGCCAGCAGTCAGGGACTAGCGTCCTACGAGCAGTACTTC.

This clonotype was seen at least ten times. This sequence joins TRBV12-3 or TRBV12-4 and TRBJ2-3; 10 nucleotides agree with TRBD2. After removal of 8 bases from V and 4 bases from J, the junction contained 12 bases not matched to a gene. The CDR3 consists of 16 residues. The CDR3 sequence: CASSPPSGGVADTQYF. CDR3 in DNA: TGTGCCAGCTCCCCACCCAGCGGGGGGGTAGCAGATACGCAGTATTTT.